This T cell receptor beta chain originates from a study of cytomegalovirus exposure and HLA in healthy donors. General study findings and limits: There was a cluster of highly shared sequence variants that was likely a sequencing artifact. Association with HLA alleles at 0.05 false discovery rate was found for 16,951 TCR beta sequences in a later analysis. Rare TCR sequences predominated, though certain public TCRs were found in many donors.

The PCR made use of 60 Vbeta and 13 Jbeta primers. The assay was immunoSEQ multiplex PCR, and TCRdb's table has in-frame clones only and misses some. The data show roughly 100,000 clones, roughly 70% seen once. Comments on this clone: Its antigen is not identified.

V lost 2 bases and J lost 2, with 13 bases in between. This CDR3 has 15 residues. Germline lookup yields CDR1 SEHNR and CDR2 FQNEAQ (reference sequence). This sequence originates from a woman aged 18-30 years in good health and CMV-seropositive. The sequencing input was PBMCs. The chain is built from TRBV7-9 and TRBJ2-7; D may be TRBD2 (6 bases). The CDR3: CASSLRELATYEQYF. CDR3 in DNA: TGTGCCAGCAGCTTACGGGAGCTTGCGACCTACGAGCAGTACTTC.